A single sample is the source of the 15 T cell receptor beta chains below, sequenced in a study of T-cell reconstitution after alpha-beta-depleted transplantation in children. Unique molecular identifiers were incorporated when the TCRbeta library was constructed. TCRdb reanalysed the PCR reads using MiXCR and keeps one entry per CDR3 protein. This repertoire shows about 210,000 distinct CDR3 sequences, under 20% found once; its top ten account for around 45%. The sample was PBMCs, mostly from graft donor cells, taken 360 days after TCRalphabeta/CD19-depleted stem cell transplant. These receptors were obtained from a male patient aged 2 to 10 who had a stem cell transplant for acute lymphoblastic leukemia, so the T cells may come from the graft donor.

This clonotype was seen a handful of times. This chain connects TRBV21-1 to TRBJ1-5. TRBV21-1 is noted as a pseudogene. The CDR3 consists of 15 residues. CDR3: CASSKVQDSNQPQHF. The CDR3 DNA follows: TGTGCCAGCAGCAAAGTTCAGGATAGCAATCAGCCCCAGCATTTT.

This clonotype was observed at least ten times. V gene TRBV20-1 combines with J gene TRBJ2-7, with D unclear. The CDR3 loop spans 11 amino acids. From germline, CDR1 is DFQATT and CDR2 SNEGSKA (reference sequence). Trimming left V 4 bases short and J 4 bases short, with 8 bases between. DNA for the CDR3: TGCAGTGCTAAACCCTGGTACGAGCAGTACTTC. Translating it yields CSAKPWYEQYF.

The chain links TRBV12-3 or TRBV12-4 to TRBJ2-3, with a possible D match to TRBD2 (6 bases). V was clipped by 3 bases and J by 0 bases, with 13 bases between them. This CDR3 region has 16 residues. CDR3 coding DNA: TGTGCCAGCAGTTTTGGGCCGGGAGTTAGCACAGATACGCAGTATTTT. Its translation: CASSFGPGVSTDTQYF.

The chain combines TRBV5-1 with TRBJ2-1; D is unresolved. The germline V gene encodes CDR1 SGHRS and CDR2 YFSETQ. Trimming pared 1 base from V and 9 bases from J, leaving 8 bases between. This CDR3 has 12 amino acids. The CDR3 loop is CASSLSVGEQFF. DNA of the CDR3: TGCGCCAGCAGCTTGAGTGTCGGTGAGCAGTTCTTC.

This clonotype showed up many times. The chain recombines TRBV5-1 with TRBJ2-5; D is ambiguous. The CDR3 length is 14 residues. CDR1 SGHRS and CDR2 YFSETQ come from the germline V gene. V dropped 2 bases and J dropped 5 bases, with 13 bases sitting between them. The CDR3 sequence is CASSFLSDRETQYF. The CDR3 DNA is TGCGCCAGCAGCTTCTTATCCGACCGGGAGACCCAGTACTTC.

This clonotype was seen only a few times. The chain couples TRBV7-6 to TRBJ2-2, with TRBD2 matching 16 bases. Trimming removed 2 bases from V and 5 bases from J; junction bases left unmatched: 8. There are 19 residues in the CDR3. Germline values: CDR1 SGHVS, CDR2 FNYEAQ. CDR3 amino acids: CASSLIGTSGRAGTGELFF. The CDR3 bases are TGTGCCAGCAGCTTAATCGGGACTAGCGGGAGGGCCGGGACCGGGGAGCTGTTTTTT.

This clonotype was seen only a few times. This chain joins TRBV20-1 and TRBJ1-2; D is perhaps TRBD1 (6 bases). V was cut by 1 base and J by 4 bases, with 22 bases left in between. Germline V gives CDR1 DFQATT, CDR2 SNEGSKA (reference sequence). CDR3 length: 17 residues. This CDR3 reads CSARGTHLQGSGYGYTF. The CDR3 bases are TGCAGTGCTAGAGGTACACACCTACAGGGATCCGGCTATGGCTACACCTTC.

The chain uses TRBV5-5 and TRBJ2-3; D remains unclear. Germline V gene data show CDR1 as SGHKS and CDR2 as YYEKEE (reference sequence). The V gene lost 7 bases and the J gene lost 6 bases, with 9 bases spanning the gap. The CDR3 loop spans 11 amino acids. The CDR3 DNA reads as TGTGCCAGCGGCTCGGAGGATACGCAGTATTTT. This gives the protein CASGSEDTQYF.

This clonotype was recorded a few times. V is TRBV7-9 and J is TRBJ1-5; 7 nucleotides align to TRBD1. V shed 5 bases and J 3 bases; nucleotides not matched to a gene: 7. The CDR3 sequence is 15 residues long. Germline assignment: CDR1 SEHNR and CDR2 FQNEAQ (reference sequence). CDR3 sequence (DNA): TGTGCCAGCAGCCCGGGGACAGATCTCAATCAGCCCCAGCATTTT. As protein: CASSPGTDLNQPQHF. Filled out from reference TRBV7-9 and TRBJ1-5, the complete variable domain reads DTGVSQNPRHKITKRGQNVTFRCDPISEHNRLYWYRQTLGQGPEFLTYFQNEAQLEKSRLLSDRFSAERPKGSFSTLEIQRTEQGDSAMYLCASSPGTDLNQPQHFGDGTRLSIL.

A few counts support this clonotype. CDR3 amino acids: CSATPPGGQSEAFF. The CDR3 nucleotides read TGCAGTGCCACGCCTCCTGGAGGACAAAGTGAAGCTTTCTTT. The chain has TRBV20-1 and TRBJ1-1; TRBD1 is a possible D gene (5 bases). V was trimmed by 6 bases and J by 7 bases, leaving 21 bases between them. The germline V gene has CDR1 DFQATT and CDR2 SNEGSKA (reference sequence). The CDR3 contains 14 residues.

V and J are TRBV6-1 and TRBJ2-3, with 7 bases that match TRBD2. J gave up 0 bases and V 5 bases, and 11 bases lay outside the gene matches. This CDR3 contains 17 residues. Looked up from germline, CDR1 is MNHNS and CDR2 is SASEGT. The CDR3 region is CASSPAGAGKSTDTQYF. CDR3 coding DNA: TGTGCCAGCAGTCCCGCGGGAGCGGGAAAAAGCACAGATACGCAGTATTTT.

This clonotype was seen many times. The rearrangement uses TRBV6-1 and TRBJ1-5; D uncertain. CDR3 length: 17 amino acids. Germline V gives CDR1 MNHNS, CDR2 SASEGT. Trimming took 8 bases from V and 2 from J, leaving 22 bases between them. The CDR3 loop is CASSYLPFGSGNQPQHF. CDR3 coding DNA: TGTGCCAGCTCATACCTTCCTTTTGGCTCCGGCAATCAGCCCCAGCATTTT.

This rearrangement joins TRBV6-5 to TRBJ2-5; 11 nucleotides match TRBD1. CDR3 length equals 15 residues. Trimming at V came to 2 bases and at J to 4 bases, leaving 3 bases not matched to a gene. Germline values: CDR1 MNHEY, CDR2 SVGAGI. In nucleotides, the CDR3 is TGTGCCAGCAGTTACAGGACAGGGGGCTTAGAGACCCAGTACTTC. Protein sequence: CASSYRTGGLETQYF.

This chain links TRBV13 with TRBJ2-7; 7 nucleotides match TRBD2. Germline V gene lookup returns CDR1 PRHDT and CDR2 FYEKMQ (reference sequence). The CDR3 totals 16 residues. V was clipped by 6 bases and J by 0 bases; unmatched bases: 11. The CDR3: CASRIWGGRHSYEQYF. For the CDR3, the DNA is TGTGCCAGCAGAATTTGGGGGGGGAGACACTCCTACGAGCAGTACTTC.

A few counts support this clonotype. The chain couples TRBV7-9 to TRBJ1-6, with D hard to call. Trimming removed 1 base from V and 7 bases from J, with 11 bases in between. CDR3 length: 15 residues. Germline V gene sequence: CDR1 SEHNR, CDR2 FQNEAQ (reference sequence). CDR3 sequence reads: CASSLVEVGNSPLHF. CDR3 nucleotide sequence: TGTGCCAGCAGCTTAGTGGAGGTCGGGAATTCACCCCTCCACTTT. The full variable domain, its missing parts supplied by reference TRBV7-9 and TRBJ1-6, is DTGVSQNPRHKITKRGQNVTFRCDPISEHNRLYWYRQTLGQGPEFLTYFQNEAQLEKSRLLSDRFSAERPKGSFSTLEIQRTEQGDSAMYLCASSLVEVGNSPLHFGNGTRLTVT.